The sequence of this T cell receptor beta chain was determined in a study of blood T cell repertoires in COVID-19 (TCRdb year 2020). In the study overall: Samples from collaborators originated in the United States, Italy and Spain and spanned both the acute and convalescent phases of COVID-19. The dataset comprised deeply sampled blood TCRbeta repertoires from subjects exposed to, actively infected with, or recovered from COVID-19. Where available, HLA class I and class II types were obtained from metadata supplied by the sample provider rather than from assay-based typing. The prospective study material was composed of cDNA or gDNA derived from T cells, B-cell-depleted T cells, or PBMCs. The samples were drawn from the first 160 participants of the ongoing ImmuneRACE study and from 1,200 or so subjects provided by 6 global collaborators. The sample metadata nearly always contained a de-identified subject ID, COVID-19 status, age in years and sex. The repertoires were released in a freely available public database meant as a resource for research on the immune response to SARS-CoV-2. Overall results and qualifications from the work: How much clinical and demographic metadata was included differed by source and by participant, and the metadata was provided uncurated.

In the case of this clone: Its antigen target is currently unknown. It has no much larger one-base neighbor in the sample; base qualities were not kept.

TCRbeta CDR3 regions were amplified from genomic DNA using the immunoSEQ Assay, a bias-controlled multiplex PCR. The authors' pipeline ran thus. The number of nucleated cells in each sample was estimated by amplification of reference gene primers within the assay. To quantify the absolute abundance of each unique TCRbeta CDR3 rearrangement, sequence reads were collapsed and filtered. For each sample, productive Simpson clonality was calculated as the square root of Simpson's diversity index over productive rearrangements. The table comes from immuneACCESS by way of TCRdb, which keeps in-frame sequences with V and J called. Part of the clones is missing from these tables; in studies checked, under half for an unresolved V gene and the rest for unknown reasons. That table supplies the V and J calls and clone size; D and trimming were determined from the DNA. This sample gives about 130,000 clones in total; about 76% of them show up just once. The ten largest clones represent over 7.5% of the sample.

CDR3 length: 17 amino acids, cysteine to phenylalanine. Just CDR3 DNA is preserved here, 51 bases in frame from base 1. Unmatched junction bases come to 13, with V trimmed by 6 bases and J by 8 bases. The germline V gene encodes CDR1 SNHLY and CDR2 FYNNEI. The collaborating institutions used their own protocols to collect whole blood in K2EDTA tubes. For TCRbeta analysis, collaborators shipped samples as frozen whole blood, isolated PBMCs, or DNA extracted from either of those sample types. The chain is encoded by TRBV2 joined to TRBJ2-7, and TRBD2 aligns with 16 junction nucleotides. The TCR sequence derives from a woman aged 60-75 years with active or convalescent COVID-19. Source material: peripheral blood. In nucleotides, the sequence is TGTGCCAGCAGGGACCCGGGACTAGCGGGAGGGCCTCTTCAGCAGTACTTC. Translated, it reads CASRDPGLAGGPLQQYF. With the portions outside the CDR3 filled from the reference TRBV2 and TRBJ2-7 genes, the complete variable region becomes EPEVTQTPSHQVTQMGQEVILRCVPISNHLYFYWYRQILGQKVEFLVSFYNNEISEKSEIFDDQFSVERPDGSNFTLKIRSTKLEDSAMYFCASRDPGLAGGPLQQYFGPGTRLTVT.